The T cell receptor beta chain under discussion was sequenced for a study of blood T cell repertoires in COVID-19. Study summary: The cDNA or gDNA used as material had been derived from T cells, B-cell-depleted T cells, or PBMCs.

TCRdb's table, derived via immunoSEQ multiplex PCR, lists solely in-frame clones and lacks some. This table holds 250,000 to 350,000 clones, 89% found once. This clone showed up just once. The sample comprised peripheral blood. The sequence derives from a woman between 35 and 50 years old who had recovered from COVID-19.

The CDR3 here is CASSGQGAREQYF. CDR3 nucleotide sequence: TGTGCCAGCAGTGGACAGGGGGCGCGAGAGCAGTACTTC. The chain links TRBV6-4 to TRBJ2-7; 10 bases agree with TRBD1. Germline V gives CDR1 MRHNA, CDR2 SNTAGT. The CDR3 sequence is 13 residues long. V was pared by 4 bases and J by 7 bases, with 4 bases of the junction left unmatched.